This T cell receptor (beta chain) originates from a study of shared clonotypes between healthy human individuals. Background on the study: In total, the donors were a couple of women and a few men aged 18 to 49.

The CDR3 runs 16 residues. Trimming removed 4 bases at V and 5 bases at J, with 21 bases between. Germline loops: CDR1 SGHRS, CDR2 YFSETQ. Libraries were prepared by immunoSEQ multiplex PCR; TCRdb keeps only in-frame clonotypes and omits some of them. Of fewer than 1.6 million clones in the sample, 98% were seen once. Donors comprised only Caucasian adults living in Nashville, Tennessee. Sequenced material: naive CD4+ T cells sorted from blood. The subset is: CD45RA+ positively selected. This TCR derives from a man younger than 45 in good health. The J gene is TRBJ2-5, the V gene TRBV5-1, with D perhaps matching TRBD1 (8 bases). The CDR3 spells CASSPIRTGGGETQYF. The CDR3, as DNA: TGCGCCAGCAGCCCGATCCGAACAGGGGGAGGGGAGACCCAGTACTTC. The complete variable domain, with remaining parts taken from reference TRBV5-1 and TRBJ2-5, reads KAGVTQTPRYLIKTRGQQVTLSCSPISGHRSVSWYQQTPGQGLQFLFEYFSETQRNKGNFPGRFSGRQFSNSRSEMNVSTLELGDSALYLCASSPIRTGGGETQYFGPGTRLLVL.